Each of the 28 T cell receptor beta chains below was sequenced from the same sample in a study of T cell responses to AZD1222 COVID-19 vaccine. This table comes from immunoSEQ multiplex PCR, and its TCRdb copy is limited to in-frame clones, with some not included. Among roughly 120,000 clones listed, approximately 85% were seen once. The sequences come from peripheral blood, collected on day 0 of AZD1222 vaccination. Receptors originate from an adult in good health.

This sequence joins TRBV18 and TRBJ2-3; D may be TRBD2 (6 bases). The CDR3 sequence is 13 residues long. Germline CDR1 KGHSH, CDR2 LQKENI. Trimming shortened V by 6 bases and J by 2 bases, and 9 bases separated the two germline ends. The CDR3 sequence: CASSRDSTDTQYF. Written as DNA, the CDR3 is TGTGCCAGCTCCCGGGACTCCACAGATACGCAGTATTTT.

The chain joins TRBV5-4 to TRBJ2-2; 8 bases are a match to TRBD1. Trimming cost V 2 bases and J 7 bases; bases outside gene matches: 7. This CDR3 has 15 amino acids. Germline V gives CDR1 SGHNT, CDR2 YYREEE (reference sequence). The CDR3 DNA is TGTGCCAGCAGCTTTGGGACAGGTTACGTCGGGGAGCTGTTTTTT. It translates to CASSFGTGYVGELFF.

J is TRBJ2-4 and V is TRBV15, with no clear D. V was clipped by 0 bases and J by 3 bases, with 15 bases between them. Germline V gene sequence: CDR1 LNHNV, CDR2 YYDKDF (reference sequence). The CDR3 is 17 residues long. In nucleotides, the CDR3 is TGTGCCACCAGCAGAGATACGTCGGCGAACAGCAAAAACATTCAGTACTTC. Protein sequence: CATSRDTSANSKNIQYF.

This clone was recorded once. The rearrangement uses TRBV10-3 and TRBJ1-6; unclear D gene. Trimming removed 7 bases at V and 7 bases at J, with 11 bases between. There are 13 residues in the CDR3. Germline lookup yields CDR1 ENHRY and CDR2 SYGVKD. The CDR3 DNA sequence: TGTGCCATCAAGGAAGAAGTAAATTCACCCCTCCACTTT. Its protein product is CAIKEEVNSPLHF.

The V and J genes are TRBV7-8 and TRBJ1-3; D gene ambiguous. The CDR3 is 12 amino acids. The V end was cut by 3 bases, the J end by 2 bases, with 2 bases between. Germline CDR1 and CDR2: SGHVS and FQNEAQ. This chain's CDR3 is CASSFPGNTIYF. In nucleotides, the CDR3 is TGTGCCAGCAGCTTCCCTGGAAACACCATATATTTT.

The rearrangement uses TRBV6-6 and TRBJ1-4, with 8 bases that match TRBD1. Losses at the gene ends were 5 bases for V and 8 bases for J; bases not matched to a gene: 16. The length of the CDR3 is 17 residues. Germline assignment: CDR1 MNHNY and CDR2 SVGAGI (reference sequence). For the CDR3, the DNA is TGTGCCAGCAGTCTCCAGGGGGCCTTTCAGGGTCAAGAAAAACTGTTTTTT. Protein sequence: CASSLQGAFQGQEKLFF.

The rearrangement links TRBV28 to TRBJ2-2; 13 positions match TRBD2. CDR3 size: 15 residues. Germline values: CDR1 MDHEN, CDR2 SYDVKM. The trim removed 9 bases at V and 7 bases at J, leaving 8 bases unmatched. CDR3 region: CASSGLAGVGGELFF. The CDR3 nucleotides read TGTGCCAGTTCCGGACTAGCGGGGGTAGGCGGGGAGCTGTTTTTT.

This chain connects TRBV5-4 to TRBJ2-7; 7 bases are a match to TRBD1. The V and J ends lost 4 bases and 1 base, in that order; junction bases with no gene match: 5. This CDR3 has 14 amino acids. The germline V gene encodes CDR1 SGHNT and CDR2 YYREEE (reference sequence). The CDR3 here is CASSLTGVSYEQYF. Written as DNA, the CDR3 is TGTGCCAGCAGCCTTACAGGGGTATCCTACGAGCAGTACTTC.

The gene calls are TRBV7-9 and TRBJ1-5, with D unresolved. Per the germline V gene, CDR1 is SEHNR and CDR2 is FQNEAQ (reference sequence). V dropped 3 bases and J dropped 3 bases, with 3 bases sitting between them. The CDR3 length is 12 residues. This CDR3 is CASSLDNQPQHF. The CDR3, as DNA: TGTGCCAGCAGCTTGGACAATCAGCCCCAGCATTTT.

V gene TRBV28 combines with J gene TRBJ1-1, with TRBD1 as a possible D gene (5 bases). V was clipped by 0 bases and J by 1 base, with 9 bases between them. The CDR3 contains 15 residues. The germline V gene has CDR1 MDHEN and CDR2 SYDVKM. The CDR3 here is CASSLWPRANTEAFF. CDR3 sequence (DNA): TGTGCCAGCAGTTTATGGCCCAGGGCGAACACTGAAGCTTTCTTT.

CDR3 protein: CASSPRIGERSTHRGPYGYTF. The CDR3 bases are TGTGCCAGCAGCCCTAGAATCGGAGAGCGGTCGACGCACAGGGGCCCCTATGGCTACACCTTC. The V call is TRBV3-1 (or the pseudogene TRBV3-2), the J call TRBJ1-2; 7 bases match TRBD1. The V gene's germline CDR1 is LGHDT and CDR2 YNNKEL (reference sequence). The CDR3 is made up of 21 amino acids. V was pared by 4 bases and J by 4 bases, with 27 bases of the junction left unmatched.

The J gene is TRBJ1-1, the V gene TRBV19; D is unclear. Trimming cost V 5 bases and J 4 bases, with 11 bases left between them. From germline, CDR1 is LNHDA and CDR2 SQIVND (reference sequence). This CDR3 region has 13 residues. CDR3 amino acids: CASSGRGSTEAFF. The DNA of the CDR3 is TGTGCCAGTAGTGGCCGTGGCAGCACTGAAGCTTTCTTT.

This clone was observed a single time. The CDR3 loop reads CASRRQGNTEAFF. Written as DNA, the CDR3 is TGTGCCAGCAGAAGACAGGGTAACACTGAAGCTTTCTTT. This chain uses TRBV12-3 or TRBV12-4 with TRBJ1-1, with 7 bases identical to TRBD1. The CDR3 totals 13 residues. V gave up 6 bases and J gave up 2 bases; unmatched junction bases: 3.

This chain links TRBV30 with TRBJ1-6; tentatively, D is TRBD1 (6 bases). V dropped 0 bases and J dropped 3 bases, with 15 bases sitting between them. The CDR3 length is 17 residues. The germline V gene encodes CDR1 GTSNPN and CDR2 SVGIG (reference sequence). The CDR3 region is CAWSVGHRVGYNSPLHF. In nucleotides, the CDR3 is TGTGCCTGGAGTGTAGGACACAGGGTCGGCTATAATTCACCCCTCCACTTT.

The V and J genes are TRBV7-8 and TRBJ2-4; D is possibly TRBD2 (7 bases). The V gene's germline CDR1 is SGHVS and CDR2 FQNEAQ. V was trimmed by 1 base and J by 0 bases, leaving 16 bases between them. CDR3 length: 18 amino acids. CDR3 DNA sequence: TGTGCCAGCAGCTTAGGTACCGGGGGGCCCCAAGCCAAAAACATTCAGTACTTC. Translating it yields CASSLGTGGPQAKNIQYF. Looking up the rest from reference TRBV7-8 and TRBJ2-4 gives the full variable domain: GAGVSQSPRYKVAKRGQDVALRCDPISGHVSLFWYQQALGQGPEFLTYFQNEAQLDKSGLPSDRFFAERPEGSVSTLKIQRTQQEDSAVYLCASSLGTGGPQAKNIQYFGAGTRLSVL.

The chain joins TRBV7-2 to TRBJ2-5; D possibly corresponds to TRBD2 (7 bases). This CDR3 is 13 amino acids long. The germline V gene encodes CDR1 SGHTA and CDR2 FQGNSA. Trimming removed 4 bases at V and 5 bases at J, with 11 bases between. The CDR3 reads CASSSKGGETQYF. The CDR3, as DNA: TGTGCCAGCAGCTCGAAGGGGGGGGAGACCCAGTACTTC.

This chain links TRBV11-2 with TRBJ1-4, with a possible D match to TRBD1 (6 bases). Trimming removed 5 bases at V and 7 bases at J, with 26 bases between. The CDR3 loop spans 18 amino acids. Germline CDR1 and CDR2: SGHAT and FQNNGV. The CDR3 sequence is CASSPRGGHAVSSEKLFF. The CDR3 nucleotides read TGTGCCAGCAGCCCCCGCGGGGGACACGCCGTCTCCTCTGAAAAACTGTTTTTT.

This clone was detected once. CDR3 in DNA: TGTGCCAGCAGCCAAGCTAGCGGGGGGGCCCAAGATACGCAGTATTTT. Translated: CASSQASGGAQDTQYF. The chain is built from TRBV4-2 and TRBJ2-3, with 12 bases that match TRBD2. This CDR3 has 16 amino acids. The V gene's germline CDR1 is LGHNA and CDR2 YNFKEQ. Trimming took 1 base from V and 5 from J; bases not matched to a gene: 4.

The V call is TRBV4-1, the J call TRBJ2-5, with a possible D match to TRBD1 (5 bases). V lost 4 bases and J 0 bases, leaving 12 bases between the germline ends. The germline V gene has CDR1 MGHRA and CDR2 YSYEKL. CDR3 size: 15 residues. DNA for the CDR3: TGCGCCAGCAGCCTCACGACAGCCCACCAAGAGACCCAGTACTTC. Its translation: CASSLTTAHQETQYF.

This clone was recorded only once. The V gene is TRBV6-5, the J gene TRBJ2-1, with D unclear. V lost 6 bases and J 0 bases, leaving 9 bases between the germline ends. This CDR3 has 14 residues. Germline loops: CDR1 MNHEY, CDR2 SVGAGI. The CDR3 spells CASRGGRSYNEQFF. DNA of the CDR3: TGTGCCAGCAGGGGCGGCCGCTCCTACAATGAGCAGTTCTTC.

The J gene is TRBJ2-4, the V gene TRBV11-1; a possible D gene is TRBD1 (6 bases). V gave up 1 base and J gave up 9 bases, with 10 bases separating them. From germline, CDR1 is SGHAT and CDR2 FQDESV (reference sequence). This CDR3 has 13 residues. The CDR3 loop is CASSLGTAGIQYF. In DNA, the CDR3 is TGTGCCAGCAGCTTAGGGACAGCTGGCATTCAGTACTTC.

With respect to this clone: Other DNA sequences in this sample translate to the same CDR3. V and J are TRBV5-4 and TRBJ1-4; no clear D gene. Germline V gives CDR1 SGHNT, CDR2 YYREEE (reference sequence). The CDR3 length is 14 residues. V was clipped by 0 bases and J by 0 bases, with 3 bases between them. CDR3 region: CASSLGATNEKLFF. The CDR3 coding sequence is TGTGCCAGCAGCTTGGGGGCAACTAATGAAAAACTGTTTTTT.

V gene TRBV28 combines with J gene TRBJ2-1, with D perhaps TRBD2 (6 bases). With 6 bases removed from V and 10 bases from J, the gap between germline ends came to 25 bases. Germline values: CDR1 MDHEN, CDR2 SYDVKM. The CDR3 length is 16 residues. As DNA, the CDR3 is TGTGCCAGCAGCTCCGGAAGGGGAGGCAAGGGAGTAGAGCAGTTCTTC. Protein sequence: CASSSGRGGKGVEQFF.

The chain couples TRBV14 to TRBJ2-5, with 9 bases lining up with TRBD1. Germline V gives CDR1 SGHDN, CDR2 FVKESK. The CDR3 has 20 amino acids. V gave up 2 bases and J gave up 4 bases; unmatched junction bases: 20. DNA for the CDR3: TGTGCCAGCAGCCAACCGTCCCGGGACAGGGATGAGGGGAGAGGAGAGACCCAGTACTTC. Translated, it gives CASSQPSRDRDEGRGETQYF.

The gene calls are TRBV5-1 and TRBJ2-7; D could derive from TRBD1 or TRBD2 (5 bases each). The CDR3 is made up of 15 amino acids. Germline values: CDR1 SGHRS, CDR2 YFSETQ. Trimming shortened V by 0 bases and J by 2 bases, and 12 bases separated the two germline ends. The CDR3 DNA follows: TGCGCCAGCAGCTTGGACGGGGCGAGCCCCTACGAGCAGTACTTC. It translates to CASSLDGASPYEQYF.

This chain uses TRBV3-1 (or the pseudogene TRBV3-2) with TRBJ1-2, with 12 bases matching TRBD1. The CDR3 is 14 residues long. Germline lookup yields CDR1 LGHDT and CDR2 YNNKEL (reference sequence). The J segment lost 8 bases and the V segment lost 5 bases, leaving 6 bases of the junction unmatched. CDR3 DNA sequence: TGTGCCAGCAGCTGGGGACAGGGGGCGAGAGGCTACACCTTC. Translation: CASSWGQGARGYTF.

This clone has only one observation. The gene calls are TRBV5-5 and TRBJ2-7; tentative D call: TRBD1 (5 bases). Germline CDR1 is SGHKS and CDR2 is YYEKEE (reference sequence). V was clipped by 5 bases and J by 4 bases, with 16 bases between them. The CDR3 runs to 14 residues. CDR3 DNA: TGTGCCAGCAGACGGTGGGGCTCGGGTTACGAGCAGTACTTC. This codes for CASRRWGSGYEQYF.

The chain is built from TRBV5-4 and TRBJ2-7; TRBD1 agrees at 10 bases. The CDR3 has 15 amino acids. Germline CDR1 SGHNT, CDR2 YYREEE (reference sequence). Germline trimming cut 4 bases from V and 5 bases from J; bases unmatched to any gene: 9. This chain's CDR3 is CASSLPGTGVNEQYF. CDR3 DNA: TGTGCCAGCAGCCTACCCGGGACAGGGGTGAACGAGCAGTACTTC.